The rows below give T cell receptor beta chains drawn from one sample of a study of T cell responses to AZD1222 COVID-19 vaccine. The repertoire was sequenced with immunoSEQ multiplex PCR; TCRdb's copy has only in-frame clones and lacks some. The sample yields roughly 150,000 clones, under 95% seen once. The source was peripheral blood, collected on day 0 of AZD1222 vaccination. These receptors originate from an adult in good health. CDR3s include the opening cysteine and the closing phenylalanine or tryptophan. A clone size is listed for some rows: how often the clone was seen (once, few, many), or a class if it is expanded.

CDR3aa: CASRGGQGLYGYTF
v_gene: TRBV6-6
abundance: .

CDR3aa: CASSLAQGTYEQYF
v_gene: TRBV11-2
abundance: .

CDR3aa: CASSENPPPYDEQFF
v_gene: TRBV2
abundance: .

CDR3aa: CASSLIGSNQPQHF
v_gene: TRBV28
abundance: .

CDR3aa: CASTSSWFGYTF
v_gene: TRBV9
abundance: .

CDR3aa: CAWRDSPGLSTDTQYF
v_gene: TRBV30
abundance: .

CDR3aa: CASSLPGSAFF
v_gene: TRBV28
abundance: .

CDR3aa: CASSISGNMNTEAFF
v_gene: TRBV19
abundance: .

CDR3aa: CASGGPGTSSYEQYF
v_gene: TRBV2
abundance: once

CDR3aa: CASINRKGSTDTQYF
v_gene: TRBV28
abundance: few

CDR3aa: CASSYSTDRGSPLHF
v_gene: TRBV6-2/TRBV6-3
abundance: once

CDR3aa: CASSYRLAGNGNEQFF
v_gene: TRBV7-8
abundance: .

CDR3aa: CASSHDRERAFF
v_gene: TRBV4-1
abundance: .

CDR3aa: CASSSRLGNEQFF
v_gene: TRBV9
abundance: .

CDR3aa: CASSPSRTGRGNTEAFF
v_gene: TRBV7-8
abundance: .

CDR3aa: CASSPPREGAFGETQYF
v_gene: TRBV11-2
abundance: .

CDR3aa: CASSLGGSVGTQYF
v_gene: TRBV28
abundance: .

CDR3aa: CASSPPPGQGGTDTQYF
v_gene: TRBV7-9
abundance: once

CDR3aa: CASSLGVFQKLFF
v_gene: TRBV12-3/TRBV12-4
abundance: .

CDR3aa: CASSVQGGSETQYF
v_gene: TRBV9
abundance: .

CDR3aa: CASSLSSGMTEAFF
v_gene: TRBV5-4
abundance: .

CDR3aa: CASSIVQGATYEQYF
v_gene: TRBV19
abundance: .

CDR3aa: CASSSSGGGNSPLHF
v_gene: TRBV9
abundance: .

CDR3aa: CASRVDRSNQPQHF
v_gene: TRBV28
abundance: .

CDR3aa: CASSPSSVYGYTF
v_gene: TRBV6-2/TRBV6-3
abundance: .

CDR3aa: CASSSRLAGGVAQYF
v_gene: TRBV7-2
abundance: .

CDR3aa: CASSLRTGETQYF
v_gene: TRBV5-1
abundance: .

CDR3aa: CASSPAIGGEQYF
v_gene: TRBV19
abundance: .

CDR3aa: CASSQPGTAGEKLFF
v_gene: TRBV3-1/TRBV3-2
abundance: .

CDR3aa: CASSSGGELFF
v_gene: TRBV7-9
abundance: .

CDR3aa: CATSREEGSRQPQHF
v_gene: TRBV15
abundance: .

CDR3aa: CASSRGSGRPAYEQYF
v_gene: TRBV27
abundance: .

CDR3aa: CASRAGVWMDEQYF
v_gene: TRBV11-2
abundance: once

CDR3aa: CASSQFFWDSTNTGELFF
v_gene: TRBV4-3
abundance: .

CDR3aa: CASSYLGTGLYGYTF
v_gene: TRBV6-2/TRBV6-3
abundance: .

CDR3aa: CASSNKISGSTEAFF
v_gene: TRBV5-4
abundance: .

CDR3aa: CASRIPPGETQYF
v_gene: TRBV7-2
abundance: .

CDR3aa: CASTPGTGGFLGQYF
v_gene: TRBV6-5
abundance: .

CDR3aa: CASSSTGGSYNEQFF
v_gene: TRBV7-3
abundance: .

CDR3aa: CASSLYPAGTEFNYGYTF
v_gene: TRBV28
abundance: .

CDR3aa: CATSREKGGGQGRGYTF
v_gene: TRBV15
abundance: .

CDR3aa: CASSHRTVTNEKLFF
v_gene: TRBV4-1
abundance: .

CDR3aa: CASSSTPPGQLNTEAFF
v_gene: TRBV27
abundance: .

CDR3aa: CASSYQSPGPNEKLFF
v_gene: TRBV6-5
abundance: .

CDR3aa: CASSLDTLGNQPQHF
v_gene: TRBV7-8
abundance: .

CDR3aa: CASSSLAGGTYEQYF
v_gene: TRBV7-3
abundance: .

CDR3aa: CSVEGGAYEQYF
v_gene: TRBV29-1
abundance: .

CDR3aa: CAISENIVEKLFF
v_gene: TRBV10-3
abundance: .